The sequence of this TCR beta chain was determined in a study of cytomegalovirus exposure and HLA in healthy donors. Study observations and caveats: Across donors, sequencing depth was assumed by presence/absence analyses to be roughly uniform. Some V segments (TRBV6-2 and TRBV6-3 among them) were excluded as indistinguishable.

Note on this clone: Its antigen is not identified.

Germline V gene sequence: CDR1 LGHNA, CDR2 YSLEER. Trimming cost V 0 bases and J 2 bases, with 11 bases left between them. The length of the CDR3 is 15 residues. The PCR used 60 Vbeta and 13 Jbeta primers. Method: immunoSEQ multiplex PCR; TCRdb's copy keeps in-frame clones and lacks some. The sample shows under 200,000 clones, 81% of them seen only once. This clonotype was sampled from a man in his forties in good health and CMV-seropositive. The J gene is TRBJ2-7, the V gene TRBV4-3, with D perhaps matching TRBD1 (6 bases). The sequencing input was PBMCs. CDR3 DNA: TGCGCCAGCAGCCAAGAGAGGGGGACACCCTACGAGCAGTACTTC. Its protein product is CASSQERGTPYEQYF.